This T cell receptor beta chain was documented in a study of spatial heterogeneity in lung cancer. The wider study: Beta-chain sequences were consistently detected more often than alpha-chain sequences. Strong correlation linked TCR transcript counts in tumor regions to a T cell module score derived from matched bulk RNA-seq. Regarding the study as a whole: Tumor mutation count correlated with how many alpha and beta TCRs expanded intratumorally.

All TCR cDNA molecules were individually tagged with a unique molecular identifier. TCRdb ran MiXCR on the 5' RACE reads and lists one entry per CDR3 protein. The sample includes about 14,000 distinct CDR3 sequences, approximately 4.8% seen only once; the top ten take around 17%. The CDR3 consists of 15 residues. V was trimmed by 0 bases and J by 6 bases, leaving 9 bases between them. CDR1 is MDHEN and CDR2 is SYDVKM in the germline V gene. Time point defined: sample taken at primary tumor resection. Donation came from over 60 patients with untreated early-stage non-small cell lung cancer. This clonotype was recorded at least ten times. What it binds is unknown.

The sequence was obtained from a female donor with early-stage non-small cell lung cancer. The V call is TRBV28, the J call TRBJ1-6; TRBD1 is a possible D gene (5 bases). The specimen comprised lung tumor tissue, sampled at surgery. CDR3 coding DNA: TGTGCCAGCAGTTTATGGGGCAGGGTTAATTCACCCCTCCACTTT. This encodes CASSLWGRVNSPLHF.